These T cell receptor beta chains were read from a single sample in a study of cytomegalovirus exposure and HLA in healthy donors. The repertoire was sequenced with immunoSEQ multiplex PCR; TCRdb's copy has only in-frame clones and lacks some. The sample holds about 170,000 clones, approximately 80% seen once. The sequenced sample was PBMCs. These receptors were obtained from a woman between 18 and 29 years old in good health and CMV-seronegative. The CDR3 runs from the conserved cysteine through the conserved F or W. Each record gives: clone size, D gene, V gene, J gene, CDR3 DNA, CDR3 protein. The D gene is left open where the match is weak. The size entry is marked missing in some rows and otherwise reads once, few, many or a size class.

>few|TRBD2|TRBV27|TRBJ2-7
TGTGCCAGCAGTACGCTAGCGGGAAGGTACGAGCAGTACTTC
CASSTLAGRYEQYF
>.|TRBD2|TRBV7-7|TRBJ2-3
TGTGCTAGCAGCTGTAAAGCTGGGACTAGCGACACAGATACGCAGTATTTT
CASSCKAGTSDTDTQYF
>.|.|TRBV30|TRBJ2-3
TGTGCCTGGTCCGGGTTCCGTTTCACAGATACGCAGTATTTT
CAWSGFRFTDTQYF
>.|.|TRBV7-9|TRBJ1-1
TGTGCCAGCAACTATCGGAACACTGAAGCTTTCTTT
CASNYRNTEAFF
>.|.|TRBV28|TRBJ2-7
TGTGCCAGCAGTAAACAACTATTCCAATACGAGCAGTACTTC
CASSKQLFQYEQYF
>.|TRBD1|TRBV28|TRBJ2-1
TGTGCCAGCATCCTCTCCGGGACAGGGACCAATGAGCAGTTCTTC
CASILSGTGTNEQFF
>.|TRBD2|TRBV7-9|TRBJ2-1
TGTGCCAGCAGCTTACCGCCTAGACTAGCGGCCCTGGTGAATGAGCAGTTCTTC
CASSLPPRLAALVNEQFF
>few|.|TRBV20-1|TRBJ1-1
TGCAGTGCTAGAGGGGGGGGAATAACTTTCTTT
CSARGGGITFF
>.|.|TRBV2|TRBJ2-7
TGTGCCAGCAGTGAAGTGCCCACTCCTCCCAGGGACTTC
CASSEVPTPPRDF
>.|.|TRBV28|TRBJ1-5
TGTGCCAGCAGCCGGGGGGGGATGAGACCCCAGCATTTT
CASSRGGMRPQHF
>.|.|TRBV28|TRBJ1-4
TGTGCCAGCAGTCTGCGGGGGGCGTTTGAAAAACTGTTTTTT
CASSLRGAFEKLFF
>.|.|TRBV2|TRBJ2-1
TGTGCCAGCAGTGAAGCGCGGGGAAGCTCCTACAATGAGCAGTTCTTC
CASSEARGSSYNEQFF